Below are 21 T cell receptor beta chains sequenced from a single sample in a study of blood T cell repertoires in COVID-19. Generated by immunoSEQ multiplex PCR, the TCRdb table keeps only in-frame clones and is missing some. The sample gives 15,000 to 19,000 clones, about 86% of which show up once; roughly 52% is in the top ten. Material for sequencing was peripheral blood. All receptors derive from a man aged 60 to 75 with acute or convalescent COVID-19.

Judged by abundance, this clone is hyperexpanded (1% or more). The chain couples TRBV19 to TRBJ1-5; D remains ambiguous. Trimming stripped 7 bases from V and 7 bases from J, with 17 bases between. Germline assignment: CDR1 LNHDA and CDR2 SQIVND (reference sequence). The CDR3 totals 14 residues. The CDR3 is CASNLGYSAQPQHF. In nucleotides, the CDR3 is TGTGCCAGTAATTTGGGCTACAGTGCCCAGCCCCAGCATTTT.

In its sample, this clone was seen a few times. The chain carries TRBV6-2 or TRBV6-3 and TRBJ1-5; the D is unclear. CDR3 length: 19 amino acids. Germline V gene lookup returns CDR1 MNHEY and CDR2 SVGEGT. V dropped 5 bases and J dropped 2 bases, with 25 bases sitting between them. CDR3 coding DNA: TGTGCCAGCAGTCCGGAGATGGGGTACAGCCGAGGGCGCAATCAGCCCCAGCATTTT. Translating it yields CASSPEMGYSRGRNQPQHF.

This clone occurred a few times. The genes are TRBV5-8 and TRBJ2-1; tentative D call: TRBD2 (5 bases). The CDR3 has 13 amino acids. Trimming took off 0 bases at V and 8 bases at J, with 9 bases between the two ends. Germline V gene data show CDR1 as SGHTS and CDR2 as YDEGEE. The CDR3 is CASSLVGDHEQFF. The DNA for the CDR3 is TGTGCCAGCAGCTTGGTGGGAGACCATGAGCAGTTCTTC.

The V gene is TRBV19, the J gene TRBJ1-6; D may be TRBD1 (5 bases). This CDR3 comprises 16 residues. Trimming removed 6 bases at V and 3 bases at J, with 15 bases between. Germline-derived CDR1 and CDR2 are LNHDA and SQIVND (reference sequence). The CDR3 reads CASRKHDSVYNSPLHF. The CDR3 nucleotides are TGTGCCAGTAGGAAGCATGACAGCGTCTATAATTCACCCCTCCACTTT.

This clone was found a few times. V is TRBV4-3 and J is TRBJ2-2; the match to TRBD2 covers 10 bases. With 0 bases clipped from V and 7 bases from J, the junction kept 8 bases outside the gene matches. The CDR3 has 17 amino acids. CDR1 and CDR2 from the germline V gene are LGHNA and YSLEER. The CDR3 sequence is CASSQDQAASGSGELFF. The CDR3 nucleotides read TGCGCCAGCAGCCAAGACCAAGCGGCTAGCGGGAGCGGGGAGCTGTTTTTT.

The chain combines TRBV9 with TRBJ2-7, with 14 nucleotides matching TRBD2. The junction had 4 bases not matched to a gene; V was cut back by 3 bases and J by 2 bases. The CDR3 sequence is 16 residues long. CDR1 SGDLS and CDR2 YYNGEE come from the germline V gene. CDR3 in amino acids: CASSAGLAGGTYEQYF. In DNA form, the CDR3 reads TGTGCCAGCAGCGCCGGACTAGCGGGAGGTACCTACGAGCAGTACTTC.

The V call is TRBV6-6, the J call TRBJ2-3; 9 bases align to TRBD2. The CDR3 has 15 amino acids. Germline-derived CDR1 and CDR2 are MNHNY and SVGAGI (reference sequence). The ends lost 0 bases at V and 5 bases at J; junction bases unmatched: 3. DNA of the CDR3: TGTGCCAGCAGTTACTCTACAGCGGGAGGAGATACGCAGTATTTT. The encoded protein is CASSYSTAGGDTQYF.

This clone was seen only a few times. CDR3 coding DNA: TGTGCCAGCAGTTACCCGGACACCCACACTGAAGCTTTCTTT. It is translated as CASSYPDTHTEAFF. The chain is built from TRBV6-2 or TRBV6-3 and TRBJ1-1; possibly TRBD1 for D (5 bases). From germline, CDR1 is MNHEY and CDR2 SVGEGT. Trimming left V 2 bases short and J 3 bases short, with 10 bases between. The CDR3 extends over 14 amino acids.

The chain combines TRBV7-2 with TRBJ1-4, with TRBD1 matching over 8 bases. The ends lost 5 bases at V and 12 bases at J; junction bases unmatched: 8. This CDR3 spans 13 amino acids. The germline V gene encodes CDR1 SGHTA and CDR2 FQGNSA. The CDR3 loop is CASSPGQGRELFF. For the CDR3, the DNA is TGTGCCAGCAGCCCAGGACAGGGAAGGGAACTGTTTTTT. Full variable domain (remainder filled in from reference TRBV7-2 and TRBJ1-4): GAGVSQSPSNKVTEKGKDVELRCDPISGHTALYWYRQSLGQGLEFLIYFQGNSAPDKSGLPSDRFSAERTGGSVSTLTIQRTQQEDSAVYLCASSPGQGRELFFGSGTQLSVL.

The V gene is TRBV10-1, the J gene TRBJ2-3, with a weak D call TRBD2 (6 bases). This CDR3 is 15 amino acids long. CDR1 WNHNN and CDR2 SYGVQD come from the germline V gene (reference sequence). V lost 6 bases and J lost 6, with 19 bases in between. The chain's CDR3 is CASSAWGEYGDTQYF. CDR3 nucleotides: TGCGCCAGCAGCGCCTGGGGGGAATATGGTGATACGCAGTATTTT.

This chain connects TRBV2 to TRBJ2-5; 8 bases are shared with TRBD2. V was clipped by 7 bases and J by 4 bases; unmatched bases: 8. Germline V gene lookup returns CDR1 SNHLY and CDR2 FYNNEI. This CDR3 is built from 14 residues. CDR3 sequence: CASTRSGGRETQYF. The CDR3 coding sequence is TGTGCCAGCACCCGCTCGGGAGGGCGAGAGACCCAGTACTTC.

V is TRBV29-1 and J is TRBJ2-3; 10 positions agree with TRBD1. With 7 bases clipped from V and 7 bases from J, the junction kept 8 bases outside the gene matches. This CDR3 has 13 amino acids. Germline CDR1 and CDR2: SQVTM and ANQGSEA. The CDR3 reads CSAEGDRGNTQYF. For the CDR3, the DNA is TGCAGCGCTGAGGGGGACAGGGGCAATACGCAGTATTTT.

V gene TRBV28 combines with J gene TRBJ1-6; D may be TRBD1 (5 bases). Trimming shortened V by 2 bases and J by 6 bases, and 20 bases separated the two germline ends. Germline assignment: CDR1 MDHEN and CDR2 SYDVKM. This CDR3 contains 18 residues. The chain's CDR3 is CASSLRGARRTSNSPLHF. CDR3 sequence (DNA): TGTGCCAGCAGTTTACGTGGGGCGAGGAGAACATCTAATTCACCCCTCCACTTT. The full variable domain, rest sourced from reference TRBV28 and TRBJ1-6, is DVKVTQSSRYLVKRTGEKVFLECVQDMDHENMFWYRQDPGLGLRLIYFSYDVKMKEKGDIPEGYSVSREKKERFSLILESASTNQTSMYLCASSLRGARRTSNSPLHFGNGTRLTVT.

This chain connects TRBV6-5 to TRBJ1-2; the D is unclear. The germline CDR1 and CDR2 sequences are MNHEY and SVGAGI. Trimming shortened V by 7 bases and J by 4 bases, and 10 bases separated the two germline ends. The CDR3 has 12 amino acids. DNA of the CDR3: TGTGCCAGCACCGCGGCTGTCTATGGCTACACCTTC. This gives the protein CASTAAVYGYTF.

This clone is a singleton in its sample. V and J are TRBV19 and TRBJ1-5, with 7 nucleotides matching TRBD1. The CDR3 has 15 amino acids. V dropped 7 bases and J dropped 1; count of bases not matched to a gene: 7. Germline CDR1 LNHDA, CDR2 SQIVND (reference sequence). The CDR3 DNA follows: TGTGCCAGTAAGGGCCAACAGGGGAGCAATCAGCCCCAGCATTTT. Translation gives CASKGQQGSNQPQHF.

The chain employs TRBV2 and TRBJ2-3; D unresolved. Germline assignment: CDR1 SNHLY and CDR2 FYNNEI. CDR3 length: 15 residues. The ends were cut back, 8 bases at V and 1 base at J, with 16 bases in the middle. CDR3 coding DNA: TGTGCCAGCGCCCTGTCGACATTTGGCACAGATACGCAGTATTTT. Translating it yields CASALSTFGTDTQYF.

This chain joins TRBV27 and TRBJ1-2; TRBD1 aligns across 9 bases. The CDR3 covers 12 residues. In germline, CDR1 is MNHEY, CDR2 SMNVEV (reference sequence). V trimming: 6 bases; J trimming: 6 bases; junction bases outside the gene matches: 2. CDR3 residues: CASSRTGDGYTF. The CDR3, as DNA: TGTGCCAGCAGCCGGACAGGGGATGGCTACACCTTC.

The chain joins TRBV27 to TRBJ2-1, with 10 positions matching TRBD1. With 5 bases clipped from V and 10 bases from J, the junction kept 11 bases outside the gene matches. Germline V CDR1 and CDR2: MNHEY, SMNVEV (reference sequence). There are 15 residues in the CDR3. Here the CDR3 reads CASSPRTGGSVEQFF. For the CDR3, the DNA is TGTGCCAGCAGTCCTCGGACAGGGGGTAGCGTAGAGCAGTTCTTC.

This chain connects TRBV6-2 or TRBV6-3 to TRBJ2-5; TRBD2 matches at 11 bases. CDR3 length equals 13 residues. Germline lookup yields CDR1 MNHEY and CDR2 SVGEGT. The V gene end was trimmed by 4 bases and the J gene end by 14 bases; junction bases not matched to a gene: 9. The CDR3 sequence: CASSFTPTSGTYF. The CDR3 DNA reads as TGTGCCAGCAGTTTCACCCCGACTAGCGGGACCTACTTC.

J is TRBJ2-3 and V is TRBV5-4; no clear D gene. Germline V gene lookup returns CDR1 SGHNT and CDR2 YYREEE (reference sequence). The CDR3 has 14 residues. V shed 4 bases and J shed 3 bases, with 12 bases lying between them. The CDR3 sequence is CASSATDATDTQYF. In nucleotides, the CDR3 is TGTGCCAGCAGCGCAACAGACGCTACAGATACGCAGTATTTT.

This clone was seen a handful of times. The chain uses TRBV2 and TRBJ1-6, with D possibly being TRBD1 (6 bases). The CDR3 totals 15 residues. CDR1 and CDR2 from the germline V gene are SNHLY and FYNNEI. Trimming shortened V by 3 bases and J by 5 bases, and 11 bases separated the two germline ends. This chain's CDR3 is CASSDWSGDNSPLHF. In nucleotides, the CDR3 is TGTGCCAGCAGTGATTGGTCAGGGGATAATTCACCCCTCCACTTT.